Sequencing of this T cell receptor (beta chain) was carried out in a study of long-term antiretroviral therapy in people with HIV. Study at large: Sampling started about a decade before the 2015 immediate-ART recommendation.

Each contributor possessed a minimum of one pre-ART and a minimum of two post-ART PBMC samples. V dropped 0 bases and J dropped 9 bases, with 8 bases sitting between them. Germline lookup yields CDR1 SNHLY and CDR2 FYNNEI. CDR3 length: 12 amino acids. Whole-study findings and limits: Repertoires from HIV showed CDR3 length ranges narrower than those of controls. Diversity measured after ART increased yet remained under transplant donor controls.

It was version v3.0 of the immunoSEQ assay that was run at survey level. The assay was immunoSEQ multiplex PCR, and TCRdb's table has in-frame clones only and misses some. This sample yields about 27,000 clones, of which roughly 85% are seen a single time; around 10% belongs to the top ten. As for this clone: Its antigen remains unidentified.

The receptor was derived from a man in his late teens or twenties with HIV. Sequencing was performed on unsorted PBMCs, taken 0.8 years before starting antiretroviral therapy. The genes are TRBV2 and TRBJ2-5; no reliable D call. The DNA of the CDR3 is TGTGCCAGCAGTGAAGCGCTTGGGGCCCAGTACTTC. It specifies CASSEALGAQYF.